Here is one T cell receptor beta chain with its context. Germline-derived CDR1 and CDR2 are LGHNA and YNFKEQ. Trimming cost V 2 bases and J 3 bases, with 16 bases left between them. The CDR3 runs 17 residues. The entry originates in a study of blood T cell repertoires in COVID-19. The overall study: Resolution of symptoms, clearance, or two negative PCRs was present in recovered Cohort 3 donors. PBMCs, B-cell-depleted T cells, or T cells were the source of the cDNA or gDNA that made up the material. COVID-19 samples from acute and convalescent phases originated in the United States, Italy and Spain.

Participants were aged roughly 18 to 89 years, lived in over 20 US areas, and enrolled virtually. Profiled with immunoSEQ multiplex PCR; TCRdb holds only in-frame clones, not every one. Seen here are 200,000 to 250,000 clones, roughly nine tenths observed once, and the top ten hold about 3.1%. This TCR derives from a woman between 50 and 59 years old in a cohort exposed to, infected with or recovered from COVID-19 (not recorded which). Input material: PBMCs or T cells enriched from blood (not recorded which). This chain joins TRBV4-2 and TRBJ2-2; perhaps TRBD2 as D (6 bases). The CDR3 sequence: CASSQIQGGADTGELFF. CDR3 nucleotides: TGTGCCAGCAGCCAAATACAAGGAGGGGCCGACACCGGGGAGCTGTTTTTT.